Given below is one TCR beta chain in context. The data belong to a study of T cells in Graves' hyperthyroidism and ophthalmopathy. Amplified regions were TCR beta CDR3 sequences from RNA transcripts. The primer set for the first-round RT-PCR of the TCR CDR3 was HTBI. MiXCR, run by TCRdb on the multiplex PCR reads, gives a single entry per CDR3 protein. Of approximately 380,000 distinct CDR3 sequences listed, approximately 17% are singletons. The study based diagnoses on clinical symptoms, serum thyroxine and TRAb, thyroid ultrasound and orbital computed tomography. V was trimmed by 0 bases and J by 0 bases, leaving 18 bases between them. The length of the CDR3 is 19 residues. Per germline, CDR1 LGHDT and CDR2 YNNKEL (reference sequence).

J is TRBJ2-1 and V is TRBV3-1; a weak D match, TRBD2 (6 bases). The sample comprised blood. This clonotype originated in a man in his late teens or twenties with Graves' ophthalmopathy. Here the CDR3 reads CASSQEGGSGRSSYNEQFF. CDR3 nucleotides: TGTGCCAGCAGCCAAGAGGGGGGTTCTGGACGGAGCTCCTACAATGAGCAGTTCTTC.